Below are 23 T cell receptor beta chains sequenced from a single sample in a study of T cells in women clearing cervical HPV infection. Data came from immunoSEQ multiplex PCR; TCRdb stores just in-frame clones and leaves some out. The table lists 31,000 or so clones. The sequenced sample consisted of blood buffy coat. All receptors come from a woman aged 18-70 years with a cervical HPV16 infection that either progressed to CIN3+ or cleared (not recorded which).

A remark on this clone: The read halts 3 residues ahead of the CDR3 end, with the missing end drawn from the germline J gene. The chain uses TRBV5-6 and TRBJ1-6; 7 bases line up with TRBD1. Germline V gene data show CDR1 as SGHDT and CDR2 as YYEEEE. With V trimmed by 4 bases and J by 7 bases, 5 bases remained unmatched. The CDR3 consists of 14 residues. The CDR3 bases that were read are TGTGCCAGCAGCCGGGGACAGCTAAATTCACCC. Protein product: CASSRGQLNSP. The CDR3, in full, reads CASSRGQLNSPLHF.

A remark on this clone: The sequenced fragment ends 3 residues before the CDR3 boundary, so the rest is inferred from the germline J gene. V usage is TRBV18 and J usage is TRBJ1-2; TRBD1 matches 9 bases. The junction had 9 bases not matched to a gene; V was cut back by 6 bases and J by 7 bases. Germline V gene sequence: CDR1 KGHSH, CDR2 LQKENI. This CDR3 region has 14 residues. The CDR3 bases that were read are TGTGCCAGCTCGTCCGGGACAGGGATCTCTGGC. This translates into CASSSGTGISG. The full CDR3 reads CASSSGTGISGYTF.

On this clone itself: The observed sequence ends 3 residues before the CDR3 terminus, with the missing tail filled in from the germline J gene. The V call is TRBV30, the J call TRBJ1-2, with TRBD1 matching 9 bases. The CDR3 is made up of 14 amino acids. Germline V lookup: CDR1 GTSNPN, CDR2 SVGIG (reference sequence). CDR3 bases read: TGTGCCTGGAGTCCCTTCACAGGGGGCGATGAC. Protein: CAWSPFTGGDD. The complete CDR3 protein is CAWSPFTGGDDYTF.

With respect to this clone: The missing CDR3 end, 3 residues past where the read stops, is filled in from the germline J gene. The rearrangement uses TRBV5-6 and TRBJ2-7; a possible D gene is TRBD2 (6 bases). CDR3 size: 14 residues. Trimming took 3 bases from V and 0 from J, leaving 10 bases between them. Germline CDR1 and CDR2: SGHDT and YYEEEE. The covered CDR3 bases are TGTGCCAGCAGCTGGGACTTCGCCTCCTACGAG. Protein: CASSWDFASYE. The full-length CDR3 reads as CASSWDFASYEQYF.

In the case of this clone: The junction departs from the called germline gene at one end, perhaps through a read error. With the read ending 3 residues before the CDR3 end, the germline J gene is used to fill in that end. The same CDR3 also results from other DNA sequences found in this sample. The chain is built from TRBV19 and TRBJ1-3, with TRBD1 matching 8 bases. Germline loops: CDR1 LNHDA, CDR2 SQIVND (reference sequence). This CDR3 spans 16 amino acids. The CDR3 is CASSIGVTGARNTIYF. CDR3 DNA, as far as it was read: TGTGCCAGTAGTATAGGTGTGACAGGGGCGAGAAACACA.

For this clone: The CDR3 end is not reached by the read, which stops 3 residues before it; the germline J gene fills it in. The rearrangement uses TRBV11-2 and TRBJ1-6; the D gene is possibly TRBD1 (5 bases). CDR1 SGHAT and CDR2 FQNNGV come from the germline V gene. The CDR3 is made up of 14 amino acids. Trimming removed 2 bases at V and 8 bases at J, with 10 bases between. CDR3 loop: CASSLRGRDSPLHF. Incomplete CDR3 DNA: TGTGCCAGCAGCTTAAGGGGTAGGGATTCACCC.

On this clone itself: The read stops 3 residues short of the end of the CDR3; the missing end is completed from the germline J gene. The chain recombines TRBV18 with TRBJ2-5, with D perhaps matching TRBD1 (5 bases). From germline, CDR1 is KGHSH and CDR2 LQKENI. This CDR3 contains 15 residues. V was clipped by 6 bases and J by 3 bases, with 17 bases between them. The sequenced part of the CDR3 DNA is TGTGCCAGCTCTCCTAGAGAAGGGGCGGAAGAGACC. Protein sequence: CASSPREGAEET. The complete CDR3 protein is CASSPREGAEETQYF. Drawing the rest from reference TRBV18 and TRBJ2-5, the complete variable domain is NAGVMQNPRHLVRRRGQEARLRCSPMKGHSHVYWYRQLPEEGLKFMVYLQKENIIDESGMPKERFSAEFPKEGPSILRIQQVVRGDSAAYFCASSPREGAEETQYFGPGTRLLVL.

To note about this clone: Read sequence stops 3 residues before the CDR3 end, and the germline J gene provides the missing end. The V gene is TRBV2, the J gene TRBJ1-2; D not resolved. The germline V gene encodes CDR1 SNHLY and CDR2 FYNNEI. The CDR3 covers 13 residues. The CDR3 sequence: CASRTSGNYDYTF. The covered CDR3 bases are TGTGCCAGCCGGACTAGCGGAAACTACGAC.

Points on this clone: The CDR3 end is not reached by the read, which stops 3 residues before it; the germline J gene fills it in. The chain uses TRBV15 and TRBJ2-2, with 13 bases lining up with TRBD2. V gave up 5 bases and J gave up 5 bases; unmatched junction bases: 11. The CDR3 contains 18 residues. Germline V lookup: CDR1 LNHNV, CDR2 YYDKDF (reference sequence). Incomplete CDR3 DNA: TGTGCCACCAGCGCCCGGACTAGCGGGAGAACTCGGACCGGGGAG. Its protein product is CATSARTSGRTRTGE. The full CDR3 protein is CATSARTSGRTRTGELFF.

The DNA read from the CDR3 is TGTGCCAGCAGCTTAGCAGGAGGGCTCGGT. It is translated as CASSLAGGLG. The full CDR3 protein reads CASSLAGGLGIYF. The rearrangement links TRBV7-9 to TRBJ1-3; D is undetermined. The read comes to an end 3 residues before the CDR3 does, leaving the germline J gene to fill in the end. CDR1 and CDR2 from the germline V gene are SEHNR and FQNEAQ (reference sequence). The CDR3 consists of 13 residues.

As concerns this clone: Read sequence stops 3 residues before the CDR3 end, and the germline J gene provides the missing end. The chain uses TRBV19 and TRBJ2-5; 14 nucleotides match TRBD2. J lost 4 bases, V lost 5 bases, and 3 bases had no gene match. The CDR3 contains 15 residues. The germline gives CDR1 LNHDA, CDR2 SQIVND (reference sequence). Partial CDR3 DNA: TGTGCCAGTAGTCTCGGACTAGCGGGGGGAGAGACC. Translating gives CASSLGLAGGET. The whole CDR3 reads CASSLGLAGGETQYF.

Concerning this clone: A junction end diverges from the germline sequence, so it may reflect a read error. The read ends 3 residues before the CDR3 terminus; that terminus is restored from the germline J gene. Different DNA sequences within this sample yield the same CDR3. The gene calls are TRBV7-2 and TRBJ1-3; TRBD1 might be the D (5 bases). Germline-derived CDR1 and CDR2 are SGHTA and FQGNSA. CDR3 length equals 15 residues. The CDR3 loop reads CASSLAGGGGNTIYF. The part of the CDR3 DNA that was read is TGTGCCAGCAGCTTAGCCGGGGGTGGGGGAAACACG. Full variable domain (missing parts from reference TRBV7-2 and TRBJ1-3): GAGVSQSPSNKVTEKGKDVELRCDPISGHTALYWYRQSLGQGLEFLIYFQGNSAPDKSGLPSDRFSAERTGGSVSTLTIQRTQQEDSAVYLCASSLAGGGGNTIYFGEGSWLTVV.

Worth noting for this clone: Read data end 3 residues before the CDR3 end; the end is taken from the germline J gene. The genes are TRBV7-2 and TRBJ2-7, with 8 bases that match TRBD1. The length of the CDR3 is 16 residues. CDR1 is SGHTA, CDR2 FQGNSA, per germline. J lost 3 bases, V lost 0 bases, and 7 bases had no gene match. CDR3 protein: CASSLAGGQGFYEQYF. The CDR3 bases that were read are TGTGCCAGCAGCTTAGCGGGTGGACAGGGATTCTACGAG.

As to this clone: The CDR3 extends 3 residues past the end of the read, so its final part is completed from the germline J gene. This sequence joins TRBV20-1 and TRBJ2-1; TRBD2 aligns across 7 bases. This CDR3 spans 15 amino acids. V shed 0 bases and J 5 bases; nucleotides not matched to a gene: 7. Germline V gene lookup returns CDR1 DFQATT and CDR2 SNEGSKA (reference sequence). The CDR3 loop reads CSARDRRGNNNEQFF. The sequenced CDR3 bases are TGCAGTGCTAGAGATAGGCGGGGGAACAACAATGAG.

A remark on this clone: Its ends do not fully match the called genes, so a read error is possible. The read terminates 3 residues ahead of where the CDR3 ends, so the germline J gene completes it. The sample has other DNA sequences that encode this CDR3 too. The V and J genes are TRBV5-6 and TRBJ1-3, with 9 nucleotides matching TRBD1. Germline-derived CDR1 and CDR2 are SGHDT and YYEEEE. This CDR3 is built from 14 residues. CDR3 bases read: TGTGCCAGCAGCTTGGGACAGGGGGGAAACACG. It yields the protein CASSLGQGGNT. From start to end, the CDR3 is CASSLGQGGNTIYF.

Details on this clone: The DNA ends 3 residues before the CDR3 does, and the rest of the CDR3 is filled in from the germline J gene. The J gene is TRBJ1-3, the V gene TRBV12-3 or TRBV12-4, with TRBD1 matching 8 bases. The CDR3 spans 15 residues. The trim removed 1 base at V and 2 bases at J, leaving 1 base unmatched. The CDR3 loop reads CASSLVDRAGNTIYF. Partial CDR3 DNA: TGTGCCAGCAGTTTAGTGGACAGGGCTGGAAACACC.

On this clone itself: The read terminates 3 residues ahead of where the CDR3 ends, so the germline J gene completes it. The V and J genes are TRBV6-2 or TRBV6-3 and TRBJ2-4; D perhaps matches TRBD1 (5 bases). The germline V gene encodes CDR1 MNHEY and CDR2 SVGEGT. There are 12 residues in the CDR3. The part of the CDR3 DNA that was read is TGTGCCAGCAGTTACTCCGTAAGGGGT. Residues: CASSYSVRG. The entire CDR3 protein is CASSYSVRGQYF.

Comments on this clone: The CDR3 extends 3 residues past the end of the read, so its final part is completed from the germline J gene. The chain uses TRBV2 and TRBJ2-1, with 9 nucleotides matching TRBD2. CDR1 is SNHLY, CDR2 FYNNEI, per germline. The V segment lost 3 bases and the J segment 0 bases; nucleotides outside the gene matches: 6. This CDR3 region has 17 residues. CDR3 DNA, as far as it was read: TGTGCCAGCAGTGAGCCTAGCGGGGAACTCTCCTACAATGAG. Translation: CASSEPSGELSYNE. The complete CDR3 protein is CASSEPSGELSYNEQFF.

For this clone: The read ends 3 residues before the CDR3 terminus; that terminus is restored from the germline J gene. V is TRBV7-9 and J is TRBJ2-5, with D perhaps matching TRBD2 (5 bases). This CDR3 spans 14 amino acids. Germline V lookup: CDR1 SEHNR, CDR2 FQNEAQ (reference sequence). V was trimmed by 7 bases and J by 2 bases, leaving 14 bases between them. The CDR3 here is CASMRHRGQETQYF. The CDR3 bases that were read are TGTGCCAGCATGCGACATAGAGGGCAAGAGACC.

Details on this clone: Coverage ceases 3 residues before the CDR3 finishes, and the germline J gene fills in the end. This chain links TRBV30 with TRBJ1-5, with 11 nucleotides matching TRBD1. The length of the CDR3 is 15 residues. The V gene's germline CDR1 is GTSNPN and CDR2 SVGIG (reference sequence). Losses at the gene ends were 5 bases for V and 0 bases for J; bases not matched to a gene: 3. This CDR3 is CAWGQGAISNQPQHF. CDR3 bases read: TGTGCCTGGGGACAGGGGGCGATTAGCAATCAGCCC.

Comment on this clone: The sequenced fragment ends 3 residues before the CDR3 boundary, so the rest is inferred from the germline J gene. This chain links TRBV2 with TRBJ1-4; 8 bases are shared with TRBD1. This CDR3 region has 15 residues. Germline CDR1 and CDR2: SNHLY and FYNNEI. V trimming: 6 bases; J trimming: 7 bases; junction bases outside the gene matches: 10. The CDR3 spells CASRVTTGVREKLFF. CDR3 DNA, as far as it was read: TGTGCCAGCAGAGTAACGACAGGGGTTCGTGAAAAA.

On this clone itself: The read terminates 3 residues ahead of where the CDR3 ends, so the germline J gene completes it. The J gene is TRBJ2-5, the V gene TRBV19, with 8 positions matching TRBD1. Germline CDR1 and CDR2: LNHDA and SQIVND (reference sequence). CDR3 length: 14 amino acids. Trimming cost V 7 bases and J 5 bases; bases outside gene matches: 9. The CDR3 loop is CASTPTGGRETQYF. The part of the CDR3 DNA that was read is TGTGCCAGTACCCCCACAGGGGGTCGGGAGACC.

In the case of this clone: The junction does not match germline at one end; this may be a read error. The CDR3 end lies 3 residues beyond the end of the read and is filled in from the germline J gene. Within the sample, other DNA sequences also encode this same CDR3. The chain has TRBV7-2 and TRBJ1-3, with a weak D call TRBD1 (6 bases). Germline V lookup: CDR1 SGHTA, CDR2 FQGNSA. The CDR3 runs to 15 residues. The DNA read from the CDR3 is TGTGCCAGCAGTGGAGGGGGAAGGGGGGGAAACACG. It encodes CASSGGGRGGNT. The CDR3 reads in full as CASSGGGRGGNTIYF. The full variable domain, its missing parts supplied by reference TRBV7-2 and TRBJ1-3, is GAGVSQSPSNKVTEKGKDVELRCDPISGHTALYWYRQSLGQGLEFLIYFQGNSAPDKSGLPSDRFSAERTGGSVSTLTIQRTQQEDSAVYLCASSGGGRGGNTIYFGEGSWLTVV.